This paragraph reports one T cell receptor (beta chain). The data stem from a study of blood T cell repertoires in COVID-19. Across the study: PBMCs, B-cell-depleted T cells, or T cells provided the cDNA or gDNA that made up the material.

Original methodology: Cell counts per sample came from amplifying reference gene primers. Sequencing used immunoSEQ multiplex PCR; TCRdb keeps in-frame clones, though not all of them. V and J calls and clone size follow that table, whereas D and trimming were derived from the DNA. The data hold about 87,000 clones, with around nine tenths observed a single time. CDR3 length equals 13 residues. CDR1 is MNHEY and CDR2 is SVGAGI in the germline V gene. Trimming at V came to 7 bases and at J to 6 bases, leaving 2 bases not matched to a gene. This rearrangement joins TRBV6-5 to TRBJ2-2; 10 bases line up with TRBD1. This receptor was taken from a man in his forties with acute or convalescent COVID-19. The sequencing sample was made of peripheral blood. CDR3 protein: CASTGQGAGELFF. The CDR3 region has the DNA TGTGCCAGCACCGGACAGGGGGCCGGGGAGCTGTTTTTT.